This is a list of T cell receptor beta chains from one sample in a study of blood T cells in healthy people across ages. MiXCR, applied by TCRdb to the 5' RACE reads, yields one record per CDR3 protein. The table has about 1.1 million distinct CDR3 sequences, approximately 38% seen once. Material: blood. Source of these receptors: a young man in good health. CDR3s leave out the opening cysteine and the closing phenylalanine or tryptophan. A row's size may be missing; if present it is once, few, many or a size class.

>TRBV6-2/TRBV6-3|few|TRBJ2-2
ASIHQTAANTGELF
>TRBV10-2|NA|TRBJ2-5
ASSEVGLPQETQY
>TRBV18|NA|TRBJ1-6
ASSPPGTGVVGDNSPLH
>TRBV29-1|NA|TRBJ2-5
SVGQGMVETQY
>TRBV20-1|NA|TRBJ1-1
SAGQGVGDTEAF
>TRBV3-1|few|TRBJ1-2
ASSPQGIDYGYT
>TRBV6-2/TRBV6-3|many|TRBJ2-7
ASSRTGYEQY
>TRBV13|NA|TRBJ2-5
ASSPTGRQNQETRY
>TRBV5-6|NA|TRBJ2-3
ASSGAFTDTQY
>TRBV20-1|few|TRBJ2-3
SARVASLTDTQY
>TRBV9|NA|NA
ASSVEAFSYNEQY
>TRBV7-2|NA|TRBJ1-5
ASSLYSDGGDQPQH
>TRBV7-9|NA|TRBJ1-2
ASSLVQNGYT
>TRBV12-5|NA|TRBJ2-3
TSGGTDTQY
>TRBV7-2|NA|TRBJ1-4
ASSVEVAEKLF
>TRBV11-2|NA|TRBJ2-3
ASNLRSSTDTQY
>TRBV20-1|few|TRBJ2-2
SARDYIGGVTGELF
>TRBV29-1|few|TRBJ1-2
SVDHLDYGYT
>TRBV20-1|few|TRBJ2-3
SARPYNSTGGRTDTQY
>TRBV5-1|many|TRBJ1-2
ASGPGPESYGYT